This is a list of T cell receptor beta chains from one sample in a study of long-term antiretroviral therapy in people with HIV. Sequencing used immunoSEQ multiplex PCR; TCRdb keeps in-frame clones, though not all of them. This table holds roughly 40,000 clones, around 85% found once. Sample: unsorted PBMCs, taken 3.1 years after starting antiretroviral therapy. All receptors come from a woman aged 50 to 60 with HIV. The CDR3 runs from the conserved cysteine through the conserved F or W. The D gene is left open where the match is weak. Some rows have no size entry. The others give once, few or many, or a class for an expanded clone.

D gene: -; clone size: once; J gene: TRBJ2-7; V gene: TRBV19; CDR3 protein: CASGGTGIYEQYF; CDR3 DNA: TGTGCCAGCGGAGGAACAGGAATCTACGAGCAGTACTTC
D gene: -; clone size: once; J gene: TRBJ2-5; V gene: TRBV6-5; CDR3 protein: CASSYTHPQETQYF; CDR3 DNA: TGTGCCAGCAGTTACACACACCCCCAAGAGACCCAGTACTTC
D gene: TRBD1; clone size: -; J gene: TRBJ1-4; V gene: TRBV7-9; CDR3 protein: CASSSRTGYEKLFF; CDR3 DNA: TGTGCCAGCAGCTCTAGGACAGGTTATGAAAAACTGTTTTTT
D gene: -; clone size: -; J gene: TRBJ2-2; V gene: TRBV11-3; CDR3 protein: CASSPPTRTGELFF; CDR3 DNA: TGTGCCAGCAGCCCCCCAACGAGGACCGGGGAGCTGTTTTTT
D gene: TRBD2; clone size: -; J gene: TRBJ2-1; V gene: TRBV5-1; CDR3 protein: CASSWGGAGAYNEQFF; CDR3 DNA: TGCGCCAGCAGCTGGGGTGGAGCGGGGGCCTACAATGAGCAGTTCTTC
D gene: TRBD1; clone size: once; J gene: TRBJ1-4; V gene: TRBV27; CDR3 protein: CASRLTGAVEKLFF; CDR3 DNA: TGTGCCAGCAGGCTGACAGGGGCAGTTGAAAAACTGTTTTTT
D gene: TRBD1; clone size: -; J gene: TRBJ1-2; V gene: TRBV15; CDR3 protein: CATTRQGGNYGYTF; CDR3 DNA: TGTGCCACCACCCGACAGGGGGGGAATTATGGCTACACCTTC
D gene: -; clone size: -; J gene: TRBJ1-2; V gene: TRBV6-5; CDR3 protein: CASSRPGTHKMGYTF; CDR3 DNA: TGTGCCAGCAGTCGTCCCGGGACACATAAGATGGGCTACACCTTC
D gene: -; clone size: -; J gene: TRBJ1-3; V gene: TRBV2; CDR3 protein: CASSARENRNTIYF; CDR3 DNA: TGTGCCAGCAGCGCCAGGGAAAACAGAAACACCATATATTTT
D gene: TRBD1; clone size: -; J gene: TRBJ1-2; V gene: TRBV7-3; CDR3 protein: CASKKTPGTGLGDGYTF; CDR3 DNA: TGTGCCAGCAAAAAAACCCCCGGGACAGGCTTGGGTGATGGCTACACCTTC
D gene: -; clone size: few; J gene: TRBJ2-7; V gene: TRBV10-3; CDR3 protein: CAISAESRSYEQYF; CDR3 DNA: TGTGCCATCAGTGCGGAGTCCCGTTCCTACGAGCAGTACTTC
D gene: -; clone size: -; J gene: TRBJ1-2; V gene: TRBV6-1; CDR3 protein: CASSEVSILNYGYTF; CDR3 DNA: TGTGCCAGCAGTGAAGTGAGCATATTAAACTATGGCTACACCTTC
D gene: -; clone size: -; J gene: TRBJ1-1; V gene: TRBV6-1; CDR3 protein: CARQIAFF; CDR3 DNA: TGTGCCCGGCAAATCGCGTTCTTT
D gene: -; clone size: -; J gene: TRBJ1-2; V gene: TRBV19; CDR3 protein: CASSILLSGIGGYTF; CDR3 DNA: TGTGCCAGTAGTATACTGCTCTCGGGGATAGGGGGCTACACCTTC
D gene: -; clone size: -; J gene: TRBJ1-1; V gene: TRBV21-1; CDR3 protein: CASTPPGHPNTEAFF; CDR3 DNA: TGTGCCAGCACCCCCCCCGGACACCCGAACACTGAAGCTTTCTTT
D gene: -; clone size: -; J gene: TRBJ1-4; V gene: TRBV7-9; CDR3 protein: CASSLSAQWRLNEKLFF; CDR3 DNA: TGTGCCAGCAGCTTATCGGCTCAGTGGCGGCTGAATGAAAAACTGTTTTTT
D gene: -; clone size: -; J gene: TRBJ2-3; V gene: TRBV5-4; CDR3 protein: CASSLGGGPSSTDTQYF; CDR3 DNA: TGTGCCAGCAGCTTAGGTGGGGGCCCCTCTAGCACAGATACGCAGTATTTT
D gene: -; clone size: few; J gene: TRBJ1-5; V gene: TRBV19; CDR3 protein: CASTGAGSNQPQHF; CDR3 DNA: TGTGCCAGTACAGGGGCAGGCAGCAATCAGCCCCAGCATTTT
D gene: -; clone size: -; J gene: TRBJ2-7; V gene: TRBV27; CDR3 protein: CASSPRAYEAAYEQYF; CDR3 DNA: TGTGCCAGCAGTCCAAGGGCTTATGAGGCCGCCTACGAGCAGTACTTC
D gene: -; clone size: few; J gene: TRBJ1-6; V gene: TRBV30; CDR3 protein: CAWSHRVDSSPLHF; CDR3 DNA: TGTGCCTGGAGCCACAGGGTCGATAGCTCACCCCTCCACTTT
D gene: TRBD2; clone size: few; J gene: TRBJ2-1; V gene: TRBV7-3; CDR3 protein: CASSSRTSGNEQFF; CDR3 DNA: TGTGCCAGCAGCTCCCGGACTAGCGGCAATGAGCAGTTCTTC
D gene: -; clone size: -; J gene: TRBJ2-7; V gene: TRBV12-5; CDR3 protein: CASGLYEQYF; CDR3 DNA: TGTGCTAGTGGTCTTTACGAGCAGTACTTC
D gene: -; clone size: -; J gene: TRBJ2-3; V gene: TRBV6-1; CDR3 protein: CASNYNPYPDTQYF; CDR3 DNA: TGTGCCAGCAACTATAATCCTTACCCAGATACGCAGTATTTT
D gene: -; clone size: -; J gene: TRBJ2-4; V gene: TRBV30; CDR3 protein: CAWSVRRRRTVAKNIQYF; CDR3 DNA: TGTGCCTGGAGTGTTAGGCGCCGCAGGACGGTAGCCAAAAACATTCAGTACTTC
D gene: -; clone size: once; J gene: TRBJ1-5; V gene: TRBV27; CDR3 protein: CASSIEGSHQPQHF; CDR3 DNA: TGTGCCAGCAGTATAGAGGGGTCCCATCAGCCCCAGCATTTT
D gene: -; clone size: few; J gene: TRBJ1-6; V gene: TRBV7-2; CDR3 protein: CASRSRLFDNSPLHF; CDR3 DNA: TGTGCCAGCAGATCCCGTCTGTTCGATAATTCACCCCTCCACTTT
D gene: -; clone size: -; J gene: TRBJ2-1; V gene: TRBV4-1; CDR3 protein: CASSHGSIRPNNEQFF; CDR3 DNA: TGCGCCAGCAGCCATGGGTCGATCCGGCCGAACAATGAGCAGTTCTTC
D gene: -; clone size: -; J gene: TRBJ2-2; V gene: TRBV9; CDR3 protein: CASSRTGTTGELFF; CDR3 DNA: TGTGCCAGCAGCAGAACAGGAACGACCGGGGAGCTGTTTTTT
D gene: -; clone size: -; J gene: TRBJ1-5; V gene: TRBV19; CDR3 protein: CASTRGTRVANQPQHF; CDR3 DNA: TGTGCCAGTACCCGGGGCACCAGGGTTGCCAATCAGCCCCAGCATTTT
D gene: TRBD1; clone size: -; J gene: TRBJ2-5; V gene: TRBV25-1; CDR3 protein: CASSDPTGGTLQETQYF; CDR3 DNA: TGTGCCAGCAGTGACCCCACAGGGGGAACTCTCCAAGAGACCCAGTACTTC
D gene: -; clone size: -; J gene: TRBJ1-2; V gene: TRBV6-6; CDR3 protein: CASSQPQGSNYGYTF; CDR3 DNA: TGTGCCAGCAGTCAACCACAGGGATCTAACTATGGCTACACCTTC
D gene: -; clone size: -; J gene: TRBJ2-1; V gene: TRBV9; CDR3 protein: CASSVGSGTGNEQFF; CDR3 DNA: TGTGCCAGCAGCGTAGGATCCGGGACGGGGAATGAGCAGTTCTTC
D gene: -; clone size: -; J gene: TRBJ1-1; V gene: TRBV5-8; CDR3 protein: CASSLDDRDTEAFF; CDR3 DNA: TGTGCCAGCAGCTTGGACGATCGGGATACTGAAGCTTTCTTT
D gene: -; clone size: -; J gene: TRBJ2-7; V gene: TRBV6-6; CDR3 protein: CASSYSETAKNYEQYF; CDR3 DNA: TGTGCCAGCAGTTACTCGGAGACAGCAAAAAACTACGAGCAGTACTTC
D gene: -; clone size: -; J gene: TRBJ1-6; V gene: TRBV9; CDR3 protein: CASSLRLSSYNSPLHF; CDR3 DNA: TGTGCCAGCAGCCTAAGATTGAGCTCCTATAATTCACCCCTCCACTTT
D gene: TRBD1; clone size: -; J gene: TRBJ1-3; V gene: TRBV19; CDR3 protein: CASKPGQASGNTIYF; CDR3 DNA: TGTGCCAGTAAGCCGGGACAGGCTAGTGGAAACACCATATATTTT
D gene: TRBD1; clone size: -; J gene: TRBJ2-7; V gene: TRBV30; CDR3 protein: CAWVRTGGYEQYF; CDR3 DNA: TGTGCCTGGGTGAGAACAGGGGGTTACGAGCAGTACTTC
D gene: -; clone size: -; J gene: TRBJ1-1; V gene: TRBV10-3; CDR3 protein: CAISAGLSLNTEAFF; CDR3 DNA: TGTGCCATCAGTGCGGGACTCTCGCTGAACACTGAAGCTTTCTTT
D gene: TRBD1; clone size: -; J gene: TRBJ1-4; V gene: TRBV5-4; CDR3 protein: CASSRQGSNEKLFF; CDR3 DNA: TGTGCCAGCAGTCGACAGGGGTCTAATGAAAAACTGTTTTTT
D gene: -; clone size: -; J gene: TRBJ2-7; V gene: TRBV30; CDR3 protein: CAWALDRSYEQYF; CDR3 DNA: TGTGCCTGGGCTCTGGACAGATCCTACGAGCAGTACTTC
D gene: TRBD1; clone size: -; J gene: TRBJ2-7; V gene: TRBV27; CDR3 protein: CASSSIPGQGINEQYF; CDR3 DNA: TGTGCCAGCAGTTCGATCCCGGGACAGGGGATCAACGAGCAGTACTTC
D gene: TRBD1; clone size: -; J gene: TRBJ1-1; V gene: TRBV27; CDR3 protein: CASNRDGQANTEAFF; CDR3 DNA: TGTGCCAGCAACCGGGACGGACAGGCGAACACTGAAGCTTTCTTT
D gene: -; clone size: -; J gene: TRBJ1-2; V gene: TRBV5-4; CDR3 protein: CASLARDRAFYGYTF; CDR3 DNA: TGTGCCAGCTTGGCCCGCGACAGAGCATTCTATGGCTACACCTTC
D gene: TRBD1; clone size: -; J gene: TRBJ1-2; V gene: TRBV14; CDR3 protein: CASSLFHRGTAGGYTF; CDR3 DNA: TGTGCCAGCAGCCTATTCCACCGTGGGACAGCTGGTGGCTACACCTTC
D gene: -; clone size: -; J gene: TRBJ2-5; V gene: TRBV29-1; CDR3 protein: CSVVASQETQYF; CDR3 DNA: TGCAGCGTTGTGGCTAGCCAAGAGACCCAGTACTTC
D gene: TRBD1; clone size: -; J gene: TRBJ1-3; V gene: TRBV5-1; CDR3 protein: CASSLVGQGAYGNTIYF; CDR3 DNA: TGCGCCAGCAGCTTGGTGGGACAGGGGGCATATGGAAACACCATATATTTT
D gene: -; clone size: -; J gene: TRBJ2-3; V gene: TRBV10-3; CDR3 protein: CATAQTDTQYF; CDR3 DNA: TGTGCCACAGCCCAGACAGATACGCAGTATTTT
D gene: -; clone size: few; J gene: TRBJ1-2; V gene: TRBV25-1; CDR3 protein: CASKGGTRGYTF; CDR3 DNA: TGTGCCAGCAAGGGGGGGACTCGGGGCTACACCTTC
D gene: TRBD1; clone size: -; J gene: TRBJ1-2; V gene: TRBV18; CDR3 protein: CASSPDRGDDYGYTF; CDR3 DNA: TGTGCCAGCTCACCTGACAGGGGCGATGACTATGGCTACACCTTC
D gene: TRBD1; clone size: once; J gene: TRBJ1-5; V gene: TRBV19; CDR3 protein: CASRIWDRDVQPQHF; CDR3 DNA: TGTGCCAGTAGAATCTGGGACAGGGACGTTCAGCCCCAGCATTTT
D gene: TRBD1; clone size: -; J gene: TRBJ2-2; V gene: TRBV10-3; CDR3 protein: CAISQQGAGELFF; CDR3 DNA: TGTGCCATCAGCCAACAGGGGGCTGGGGAGCTGTTTTTT
D gene: -; clone size: few; J gene: TRBJ1-1; V gene: TRBV9; CDR3 protein: CASSVVGVGEAFF; CDR3 DNA: TGTGCCAGCAGCGTAGTTGGCGTCGGTGAAGCTTTCTTT
D gene: TRBD2; clone size: -; J gene: TRBJ2-7; V gene: TRBV5-1; CDR3 protein: CASLKGPAGGLPYEQYF; CDR3 DNA: TGCGCCAGCCTCAAGGGGCCAGCGGGGGGCCTGCCCTACGAGCAGTACTTC
D gene: -; clone size: -; J gene: TRBJ2-7; V gene: TRBV29-1; CDR3 protein: CSAEGRGEQYF; CDR3 DNA: TGCAGCGCGGAGGGTAGGGGCGAGCAGTACTTC
D gene: TRBD1; clone size: -; J gene: TRBJ1-2; V gene: TRBV14; CDR3 protein: CASSPTGGPRGNGYTF; CDR3 DNA: TGTGCCAGCAGCCCGACAGGGGGGCCTAGAGGGAATGGCTACACCTTC
D gene: -; clone size: -; J gene: TRBJ1-1; V gene: TRBV6-6; CDR3 protein: CAIGRQMNTEAFF; CDR3 DNA: TGTGCCATTGGACGGCAGATGAACACTGAAGCTTTCTTT
D gene: -; clone size: -; J gene: TRBJ2-5; V gene: TRBV4-2; CDR3 protein: CASSQVEAVQETQYF; CDR3 DNA: TGTGCCAGCAGCCAAGTCGAGGCAGTACAAGAGACCCAGTACTTC
D gene: -; clone size: once; J gene: TRBJ1-4; V gene: TRBV29-1; CDR3 protein: CSVEEGPNEKLFF; CDR3 DNA: TGCAGCGTTGAAGAGGGCCCTAATGAAAAACTGTTTTTT